This TCR beta chain was sequenced in a study of blood T cell repertoires in COVID-19. As for the study in general: Acute and convalescent COVID-19 specimens originated in the United States, Italy and Spain. Sources were T cells, B-cell-depleted T cells, or PBMCs; the material itself was cDNA or gDNA.

Study processing details: Quantification of nucleated cells was approximated via reference gene primer amplification. Clones were read by immunoSEQ multiplex PCR, and TCRdb kept only the in-frame ones, dropping some. The D gene and trimming were derived from the DNA, and the V and J assignments and clone size from that table. The sample lists some 120,000 clones, roughly 90% seen once, with about 4% in the top ten. V shed 6 bases, J shed 3 bases, and the junction held 3 bases outside the gene matches. Per the germline V gene, CDR1 is MNHEY and CDR2 is SVGAGI. The CDR3 length is 15 residues. The material sequenced was peripheral blood. The receptor was isolated from a man aged 50-60 years with active COVID-19. The J gene is TRBJ1-6, the V gene TRBV6-5; the match to TRBD1 covers 9 bases. CDR3: CASRGQGNYNSPLHF. DNA for the CDR3: TGTGCCAGCAGGGGACAGGGCAACTATAATTCACCCCTCCACTTT.